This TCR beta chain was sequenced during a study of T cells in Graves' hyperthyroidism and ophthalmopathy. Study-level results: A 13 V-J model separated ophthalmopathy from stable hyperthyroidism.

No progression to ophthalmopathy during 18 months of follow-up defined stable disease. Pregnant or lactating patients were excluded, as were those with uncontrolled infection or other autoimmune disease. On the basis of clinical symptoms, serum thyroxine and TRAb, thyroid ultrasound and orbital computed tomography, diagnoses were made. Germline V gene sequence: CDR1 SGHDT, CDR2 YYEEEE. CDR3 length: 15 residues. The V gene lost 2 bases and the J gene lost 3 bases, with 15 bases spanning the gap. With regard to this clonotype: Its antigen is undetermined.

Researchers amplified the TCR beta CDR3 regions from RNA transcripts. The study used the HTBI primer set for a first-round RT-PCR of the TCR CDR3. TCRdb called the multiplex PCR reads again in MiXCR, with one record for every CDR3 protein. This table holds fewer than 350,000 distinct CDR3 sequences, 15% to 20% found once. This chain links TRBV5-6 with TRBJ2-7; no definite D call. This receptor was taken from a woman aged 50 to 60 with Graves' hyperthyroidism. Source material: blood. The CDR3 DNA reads TGTGCCAGCAGCTTTGACACCCGCGTTTGCTACGAGCAGTACGTC. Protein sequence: CASSFDTRVCYEQYV.